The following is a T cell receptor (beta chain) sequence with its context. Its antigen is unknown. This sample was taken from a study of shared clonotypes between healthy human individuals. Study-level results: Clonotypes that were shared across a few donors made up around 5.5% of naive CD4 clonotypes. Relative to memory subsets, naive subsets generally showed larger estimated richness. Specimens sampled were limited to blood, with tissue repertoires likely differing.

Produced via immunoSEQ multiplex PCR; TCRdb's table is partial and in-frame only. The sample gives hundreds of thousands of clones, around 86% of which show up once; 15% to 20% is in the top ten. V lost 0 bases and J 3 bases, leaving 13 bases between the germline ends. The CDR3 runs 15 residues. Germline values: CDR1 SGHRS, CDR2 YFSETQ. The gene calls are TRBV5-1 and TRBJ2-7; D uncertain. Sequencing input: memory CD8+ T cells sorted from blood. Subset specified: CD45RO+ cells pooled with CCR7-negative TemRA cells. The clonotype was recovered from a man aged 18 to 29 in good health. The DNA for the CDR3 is TGCGCCAGCAGCTTGGCAAGGACGACGGGCTACGAGCAGTACTTC. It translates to CASSLARTTGYEQYF.